The clone carrying this T cell receptor beta chain was seen many times. TCRdb re-derived calls from the 5' RACE reads in MiXCR, one entry per CDR3 protein. The sample lists around 180,000 distinct CDR3 sequences; 18% were seen once. CDR3 length: 17 residues. From germline, CDR1 is SGDLS and CDR2 YYNGEE. V dropped 4 bases and J dropped 5; count of bases not matched to a gene: 17. The sample is drawn from a study of CD8 T cells in ankylosing spondylitis. The chain carries TRBV9 and TRBJ2-5; 7 bases are shared with TRBD1. The TCR originated in a male donor aged 10 to 35 with ankylosing spondylitis or in good health (not recorded which). Sequencing was done on a sample of blood, either unsorted or a sorted T cell fraction (not recorded which). The chain's CDR3 is CASSPTGGQGVSETQYF. CDR3 DNA: TGTGCCAGCAGCCCCACAGGTGGGCAGGGGGTTTCGGAGACCCAGTACTTC.